The 2 T cell receptor beta chains in this list originate from one sample, sequenced in a study of blood T cell repertoires in COVID-19. Measured with immunoSEQ multiplex PCR; TCRdb has only the in-frame clones, and not every one. The sample shows 250,000 to 350,000 clones, roughly 90% of them seen only once. Sequenced input: peripheral blood. These receptor sequences come from a man younger than 35 who had recovered from COVID-19.

The chain is built from TRBV27 and TRBJ2-1; the match to TRBD1 covers 10 bases. Germline loops: CDR1 MNHEY, CDR2 SMNVEV (reference sequence). The CDR3 sequence is 12 residues long. The J segment lost 15 bases and the V segment lost 5 bases, leaving 7 bases of the junction unmatched. The CDR3 sequence: CASSATGGAAFF. The CDR3 DNA reads as TGTGCCAGCAGTGCGACAGGGGGCGCCGCGTTCTTC.

The rearrangement links TRBV5-1 to TRBJ2-1; the D is unclear. Trimming stripped 0 bases from V and 0 bases from J, with 13 bases between. The CDR3 is made up of 17 amino acids. The germline gives CDR1 SGHRS, CDR2 YFSETQ. The CDR3 coding sequence is TGCGCCAGCAGCTTGGCCTTGGTCAAGAGCTCCTACAATGAGCAGTTCTTC. Protein product: CASSLALVKSSYNEQFF.